This T cell receptor (beta chain) was captured in a study of CD8+ T cells in alopecia areata. Study context: Percentage of affected scalp area was the basis on which treated patients' severity was scored.

RNA, once extracted, was reverse transcribed into cDNA for use as the sequencing template. The assay was immunoSEQ multiplex PCR, and TCRdb's table has in-frame clones only and misses some. The sample lists about 190,000 clones, around 60% seen once, with less than 0.8% in the top ten. Treatment described: oral pan-JAK inhibitor, 5-10 mg twice daily. The CDR3 covers 14 residues. V was clipped by 7 bases and J by 3 bases; unmatched bases: 6. Germline values: CDR1 SGHTA, CDR2 FQGNSA. Findings of the study overall: For patients receiving tofacitinib, scalp clonality and expanded CD8+ clones among the top 100 significantly decreased. In lesional scalp, particularly from alopecia totalis/universalis, clonality was higher than in normal scalp.

The table lists this clone with a few counts. Its specificity is unknown. The J gene is TRBJ2-7, the V gene TRBV7-2; 10 positions agree with TRBD2. The receptor was derived from a human donor with alopecia areata. Source: CD4+ T cells sorted from blood, taken at week 4, from a patient treated with tofacitinib. In nucleotides, the CDR3 is TGTGCCAGCACTAAGAGCGGGGGGGGCTACGAGCAGTACTTC. Its translation is CASTKSGGGYEQYF.